Below are 17 T cell receptor beta chains sequenced from a single sample in a study of T-cell memory formation after mild COVID-19. TCRdb re-analysed the 5' RACE reads in MiXCR, keeping a single row per CDR3 protein. The data show about 150,000 distinct CDR3 sequences, roughly 15% seen once. Sequencing was done on a sample of PBMCs or a T cell subset sorted from them (not recorded which). Receptor source: an adult woman who had mild COVID-19 (a few samples of this study predate the infection). Cell type and time point are not known.

The chain links TRBV19 to TRBJ2-1, with D possibly matching TRBD2 (6 bases). The V end was cut by 3 bases, the J end by 3 bases, with 15 bases between. The CDR3 spans 16 residues. Germline V CDR1 and CDR2: LNHDA, SQIVND (reference sequence). The CDR3 nucleotides read TGTGCCAGTAGTATCCCACCGGCTAGCGACTACAATGAGCAGTTCTTC. This translates into CASSIPPASDYNEQFF.

This clonotype was seen a handful of times. V usage is TRBV7-9 and J usage is TRBJ1-4; 7 nucleotides align to TRBD1. CDR1 and CDR2 from the germline V gene are SEHNR and FQNEAQ (reference sequence). Germline trimming cut 5 bases from V and 5 bases from J; bases unmatched to any gene: 8. The CDR3 runs 15 residues. The CDR3 DNA sequence: TGTGCCAGCAGCCCGGGACAGACTCCCAATGAAAAACTGTTTTTT. Amino acid sequence: CASSPGQTPNEKLFF.

The rearrangement uses TRBV7-3 and TRBJ2-1, with 9 bases aligning to TRBD2. Germline V gene data show CDR1 as SGHTA and CDR2 as FQGTGA. V shed 5 bases, J shed 5 bases, and the junction held 10 bases outside the gene matches. CDR3 length equals 16 residues. The CDR3 nucleotides read TGTGCCAGCAGCCCCCTTCTAGCGGGACCTAACAATGAGCAGTTCTTC. Amino acids: CASSPLLAGPNNEQFF.

The V and J genes are TRBV7-8 and TRBJ2-5; D remains unclear. CDR1 SGHVS and CDR2 FQNEAQ come from the germline V gene. Trimming shortened V by 1 base and J by 0 bases, and 12 bases separated the two germline ends. This CDR3 comprises 16 residues. The CDR3 region is CASSLVLSVYQETQYF. In nucleotides, the CDR3 is TGTGCCAGCAGCTTAGTCCTCTCAGTGTACCAAGAGACCCAGTACTTC.

This clonotype was seen only a few times. This chain links TRBV11-2 with TRBJ2-1, with D uncertain. With 4 bases removed from V and 7 bases from J, the gap between germline ends came to 11 bases. The CDR3 spans 13 residues. The germline V gene encodes CDR1 SGHAT and CDR2 FQNNGV. The CDR3 is CASSYVGMNEQFF. In DNA, the CDR3 is TGTGCCAGCAGCTACGTTGGGATGAATGAGCAGTTCTTC.

This clonotype has a count of ten or more. This chain links TRBV6-5 with TRBJ2-7; 13 bases fit TRBD2. Germline V lookup: CDR1 MNHEY, CDR2 SVGAGI. V trimming: 5 bases; J trimming: 6 bases; junction bases outside the gene matches: 13. This CDR3 has 17 amino acids. The CDR3, as DNA: TGTGCCAGCAGTCAACCGGGACTAGCGGGGCGGATGTCCGAGCAGTACTTC. This gives the protein CASSQPGLAGRMSEQYF.

The rearrangement joins TRBV20-1 to TRBJ2-4; the D gene could be TRBD1 or TRBD2 (5 bases each). Looked up from germline, CDR1 is DFQATT and CDR2 is SNEGSKA (reference sequence). V lost 6 bases and J 4 bases, leaving 10 bases between the germline ends. CDR3 length: 12 residues. In nucleotides, the CDR3 is TGCAGTGCGGAGGACATGAAAAACATTCAGTACTTC. Translated: CSAEDMKNIQYF.

The chain is built from TRBV29-1 and TRBJ2-1; D gene uncertain. Germline V CDR1 and CDR2: SQVTM, ANQGSEA. This CDR3 has 15 residues. Deletions cut 0 bases from V and 6 bases from J, with 15 bases between. CDR3 in amino acids: CSVEDRRRSPNEQFF. The CDR3 DNA reads as TGCAGCGTTGAAGATCGGCGACGGTCCCCCAATGAGCAGTTCTTC.

This clonotype appeared many times. V gene TRBV5-1 combines with J gene TRBJ2-7; 7 bases agree with TRBD1. Looked up from germline, CDR1 is SGHRS and CDR2 is YFSETQ. The length of the CDR3 is 14 residues. Trimming took 0 bases from V and 3 from J; bases not matched to a gene: 3. CDR3 sequence reads: CASSLGGGGYEQYF. The CDR3 DNA sequence: TGCGCCAGCAGCTTGGGAGGGGGCGGCTACGAGCAGTACTTC.

This clonotype occurred many times. The CDR3 is CASSPLTSLNTGELFF. The CDR3 DNA follows: TGTGCCAGCAGCCCTTTGACTAGCCTCAACACCGGGGAGCTGTTTTTT. The chain recombines TRBV5-4 with TRBJ2-2; 7 nucleotides match TRBD2. The ends lost 4 bases at V and 2 bases at J; junction bases unmatched: 8. Looked up from germline, CDR1 is SGHNT and CDR2 is YYREEE (reference sequence). CDR3 size: 16 residues. Using reference TRBV5-4 and TRBJ2-2 for the parts outside the CDR3, the full variable domain is ETGVTQSPTHLIKTRGQQVTLRCSSQSGHNTVSWYQQALGQGPQFIFQYYREEENGRGNFPPRFSGLQFPNYSSELNVNALELDDSALYLCASSPLTSLNTGELFFGEGSRLTVL.

J is TRBJ2-7 and V is TRBV28, with D maybe TRBD1 (6 bases). Trimming left V 6 bases short and J 2 bases short, with 8 bases between. CDR3 length: 12 amino acids. Germline values: CDR1 MDHEN, CDR2 SYDVKM. The CDR3 region is CASRDSTYEQYF. The DNA of the CDR3 is TGTGCCAGCAGGGACAGTACCTACGAGCAGTACTTC.

The V gene is TRBV20-1, the J gene TRBJ2-5; D is uncertain. The germline CDR1 and CDR2 sequences are DFQATT and SNEGSKA (reference sequence). This CDR3 spans 15 amino acids. The V and J ends lost 5 bases and 4 bases respectively, with 20 bases between them. The CDR3 DNA is TGCAGTGCTTCACGGACCCCAAGGTCGGGAGAGACCCAGTACTTC. It specifies CSASRTPRSGETQYF.

This clonotype was counted only a few times. The V and J genes are TRBV4-3 and TRBJ2-2; 9 bases agree with TRBD1. Germline V lookup: CDR1 LGHNA, CDR2 YSLEER. The CDR3 is 17 amino acids. V shed 7 bases, J shed 6 bases, and the junction held 15 bases outside the gene matches. The DNA of the CDR3 is TGCGCCAGCACCCGCGGTCCCGGGACAGGGACTTCCGGGGAGCTGTTTTTT. Translating gives CASTRGPGTGTSGELFF.

This clonotype was found a few times. J is TRBJ1-2 and V is TRBV6-1; 8 bases agree with TRBD1. CDR3 length: 14 residues. The junction had 6 bases not matched to a gene; V was cut back by 6 bases and J by 3 bases. Germline CDR1 MNHNS, CDR2 SASEGT. In nucleotides, the CDR3 is TGTGCCAGCAGCTTTACAGGGGGGGACTATGGCTACACCTTC. Translated, it gives CASSFTGGDYGYTF.

This clonotype was seen a few times. The chain links TRBV12-3 or TRBV12-4 to TRBJ2-3, with TRBD1 as a possible D gene (6 bases). V lost 0 bases to trimming and J lost 6 bases, with 13 bases between them. This CDR3 is 15 amino acids long. CDR3 sequence (DNA): TGTGCCAGCAGTTTAGCGGGGGCCCCCCAGGATACGCAGTATTTT. Its protein product is CASSLAGAPQDTQYF.

This clonotype appeared a few times. V usage is TRBV2 and J usage is TRBJ2-1; 7 positions agree with TRBD1. This CDR3 has 12 residues. Per the germline V gene, CDR1 is SNHLY and CDR2 is FYNNEI. J was trimmed by 15 bases and V by 4 bases; bases with no gene match: 9. As DNA, the CDR3 is TGTGCCAGCAGTGCAAGACAGGGCGGTCGGTTCTTC. Encoded protein: CASSARQGGRFF.

Only a few counts were recorded for this clonotype. The chain joins TRBV24-1 to TRBJ2-7; TRBD1 aligns across 8 bases. The germline CDR1 and CDR2 sequences are KGHDR and SFDVKD. Losses at the gene ends were 2 bases for V and 2 bases for J; bases not matched to a gene: 10. This CDR3 comprises 17 residues. CDR3 protein: CATSDSRGTGAAYEQYF. The CDR3 region has the DNA TGTGCCACCAGTGATTCTCGGGGGACAGGAGCAGCCTACGAGCAGTACTTC.